The T cell receptor (beta chain) described here comes from a study of vaccination and CD4 T cells after COVID-19. The V gene lost 5 bases and the J gene lost 0 bases, with 7 bases spanning the gap. The CDR3 is made up of 13 amino acids. CDR1 and CDR2 from the germline V gene are SGHVS and FQNEAQ. This clonotype was recorded a few times. Positive PCR results dated from March to December 2020, before the US Alpha, Beta and Delta variants. TCRdb re-called the PCR reads with MiXCR, one entry per CDR3 protein. The sample includes tens of thousands of distinct CDR3 sequences, around three fifths of them seen just once.

The sample in question was CD4+ T cells from blood, obtained before SARS-CoV-2 vaccination. This receptor was obtained from a human donor who had recovered from COVID-19. The V call is TRBV7-8, the J call TRBJ2-5; D is possibly TRBD1 or TRBD2 (5 bases each). In nucleotides, the CDR3 is TGTGCCAGCAGCCCGGGACACCAAGAGACCCAGTACTTC. As protein: CASSPGHQETQYF.